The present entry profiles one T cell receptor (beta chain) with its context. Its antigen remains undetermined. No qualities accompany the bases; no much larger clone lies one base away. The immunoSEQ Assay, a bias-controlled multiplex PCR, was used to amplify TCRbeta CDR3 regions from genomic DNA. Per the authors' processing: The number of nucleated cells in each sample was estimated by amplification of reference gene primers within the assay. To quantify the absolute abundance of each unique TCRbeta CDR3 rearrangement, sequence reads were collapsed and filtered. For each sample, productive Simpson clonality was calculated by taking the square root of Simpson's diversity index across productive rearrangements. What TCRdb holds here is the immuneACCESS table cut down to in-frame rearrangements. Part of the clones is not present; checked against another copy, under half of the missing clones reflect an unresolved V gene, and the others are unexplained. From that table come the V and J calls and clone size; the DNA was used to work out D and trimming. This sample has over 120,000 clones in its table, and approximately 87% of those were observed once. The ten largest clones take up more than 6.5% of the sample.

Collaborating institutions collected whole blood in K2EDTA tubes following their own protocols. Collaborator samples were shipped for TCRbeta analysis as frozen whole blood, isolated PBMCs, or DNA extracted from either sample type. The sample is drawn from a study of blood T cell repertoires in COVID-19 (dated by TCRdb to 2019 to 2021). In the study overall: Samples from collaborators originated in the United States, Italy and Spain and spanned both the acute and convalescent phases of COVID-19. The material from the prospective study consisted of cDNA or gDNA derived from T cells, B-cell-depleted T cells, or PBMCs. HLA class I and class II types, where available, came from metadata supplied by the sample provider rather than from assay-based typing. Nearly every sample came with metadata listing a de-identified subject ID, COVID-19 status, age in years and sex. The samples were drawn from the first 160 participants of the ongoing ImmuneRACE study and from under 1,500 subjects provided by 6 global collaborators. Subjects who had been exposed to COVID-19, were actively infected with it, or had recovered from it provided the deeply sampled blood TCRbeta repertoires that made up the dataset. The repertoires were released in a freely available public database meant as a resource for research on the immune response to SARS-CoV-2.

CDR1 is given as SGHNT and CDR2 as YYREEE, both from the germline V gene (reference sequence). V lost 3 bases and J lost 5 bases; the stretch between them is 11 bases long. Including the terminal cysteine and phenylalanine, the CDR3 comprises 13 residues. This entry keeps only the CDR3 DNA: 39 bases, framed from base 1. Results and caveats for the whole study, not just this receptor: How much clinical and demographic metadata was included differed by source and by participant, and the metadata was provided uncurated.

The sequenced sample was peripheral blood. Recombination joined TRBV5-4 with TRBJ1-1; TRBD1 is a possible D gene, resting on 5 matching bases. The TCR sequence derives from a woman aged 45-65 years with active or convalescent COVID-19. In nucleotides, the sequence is TGTGCCAGCAGCTCCAGGGATGTAACTGAAGCTTTCTTT. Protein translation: CASSSRDVTEAFF.